Given below is one T cell receptor (beta chain) in context. Its antigen is undetermined. This sample is drawn from a study of OX40 agonist ivuxolimab in advanced cancers. Study-level findings and limits: Nonresponders, in some cases, also had low normalized T-cell clonal expansion. In general, CD8+ T cells held more expanded clones than CD4+ did, on average.

Clones were sequenced by immunoSEQ multiplex PCR, and TCRdb holds only the in-frame ones, with some missing. The table includes 60,000 to 80,000 clones, 65% to 85% detected once. Per germline, CDR1 MDHEN and CDR2 SYDVKM. With 7 bases removed from V and 5 bases from J, the gap between germline ends came to 20 bases. CDR3 length: 15 amino acids. The TCR comes from an adult with an advanced solid tumor such as melanoma, head and neck, liver or kidney cancer. Specimen: CD4+ or CD8+ T cells sorted from blood, collected in a trial of the OX40 agonist ivuxolimab. The rearrangement links TRBV28 to TRBJ1-2; D is perhaps TRBD1 (6 bases). CDR3 nucleotides: TGTGCCAGCACCCCTCAGATGACAGGTCTATATGGCTACACCTTC. Its protein product is CASTPQMTGLYGYTF.